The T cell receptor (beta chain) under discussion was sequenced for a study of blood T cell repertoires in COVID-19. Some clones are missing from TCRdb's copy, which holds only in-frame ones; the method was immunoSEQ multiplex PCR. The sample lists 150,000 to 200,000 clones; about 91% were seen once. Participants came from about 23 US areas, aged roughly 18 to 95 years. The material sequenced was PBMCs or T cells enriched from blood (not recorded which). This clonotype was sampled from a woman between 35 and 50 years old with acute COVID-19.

CDR3 loop: CASSEKSGTSGGYNEQFF. The CDR3, as DNA: TGTGCCAGCAGCGAAAAATCCGGGACTAGCGGGGGTTACAATGAGCAGTTCTTC. The V gene is TRBV7-2, the J gene TRBJ2-1; 14 bases map to TRBD2. The CDR3 spans 18 residues. Germline CDR1 reads SGHTA; CDR2 reads FQGNSA. V dropped 5 bases and J dropped 4; count of bases not matched to a gene: 10.